These T cell receptor beta chains were read from a single sample in a study of cytomegalovirus exposure and HLA in healthy donors. Sequencing was performed with immunoSEQ multiplex PCR; in TCRdb, only in-frame clones are kept and a portion is missing. The repertoire holds around 170,000 clones, with approximately 80% as singletons. Sequenced input: PBMCs. These receptors originate from a woman between 50 and 59 years old in good health and CMV-seropositive. Each CDR3 is given with its conserved first and last residue. A D gene is named only where the DNA matches it firmly. Rows may omit the clone size; those that give it use once, few, many or a size class.

d_call j_call v_call cdr3_length clone_size cdr3_aa cdr3_nt
TRBD2 TRBJ2-7 TRBV19 13 once CASRDGGAREQYF TGTGCCAGTAGGGACGGGGGGGCGCGTGAGCAGTACTTC
TRBD1 TRBJ1-2 TRBV5-5 15 - CASSLSGTGNYGYTF TGTGCCAGCAGCCTATCCGGGACAGGAAACTATGGCTACACCTTC
TRBD1 TRBJ1-1 TRBV4-1 14 - CASSIRDRPTEAFF TGCGCCAGCAGCATTCGGGACAGACCTACTGAAGCTTTCTTT
- TRBJ1-5 TRBV6-5 13 - CASAENSNQPQHF TGTGCCAGCGCGGAGAATAGCAATCAGCCCCAGCATTTT
TRBD2 TRBJ2-1 TRBV4-1 14 - CASSQEGLDPEQFF TGCGCCAGCAGCCAAGAAGGACTAGACCCGGAGCAGTTCTTC
TRBD2 TRBJ2-5 TRBV6-6 15 - CASRSSGGARETQYF TGTGCCAGCAGATCTAGCGGGGGGGCCAGGGAGACCCAGTACTTC
TRBD2 TRBJ2-3 TRBV29-1 14 - CSIAGGARSDTQYF TGCAGTATCGCCGGGGGGGCCCGGTCAGATACGCAGTATTTT
- TRBJ1-1 TRBV10-3 14 - CAISESGADTEAFF TGTGCCATCAGTGAGTCGGGGGCTGACACTGAAGCTTTCTTT
- TRBJ2-7 TRBV6-6 10 - CASSQYEQYF TGTGCCAGCAGTCAATACGAGCAGTACTTC
TRBD1 TRBJ1-1 TRBV19 15 - CASRVTGGAGTEAFF TGTGCCAGTAGGGTGACAGGGGGCGCCGGGACTGAAGCTTTCTTT
TRBD1 TRBJ1-1 TRBV18 14 - CASSRDRGQTEAFF TGTGCCAGCTCAAGGGACAGGGGGCAAACTGAAGCTTTCTTT
- TRBJ1-6 TRBV9 15 - CASSVEGQTNSPLHF TGTGCCAGCAGCGTAGAGGGACAAACTAATTCACCCCTCCACTTT
- TRBJ1-4 TRBV5-1 14 - CASSGGRVDEKLFF TGCGCCAGCAGCGGGGGCAGGGTAGATGAAAAACTGTTTTTT
- TRBJ2-1 TRBV5-1 16 - CASSFEALDSYNEQFF TGCGCCAGCAGCTTTGAGGCGCTAGACTCCTACAATGAGCAGTTCTTC
- TRBJ2-5 TRBV29-1 13 few CSVGQAPQETQYF TGCAGCGTCGGCCAGGCACCTCAAGAGACCCAGTACTTC